These 13 T cell receptor beta chains were sequenced from one sample in a study of blood T cell repertoires in COVID-19. Produced via immunoSEQ multiplex PCR; TCRdb's table is partial and in-frame only. The sample holds 90,000 to 150,000 clones, 70% to 80% seen once. Sequencing was performed on peripheral blood. The receptor source for this set is a human donor in a cohort sampled during active COVID-19.

The chain couples TRBV5-1 to TRBJ2-1; D might be TRBD2 (5 bases). Germline loops: CDR1 SGHRS, CDR2 YFSETQ. V gave up 0 bases and J gave up 0 bases, with 7 bases separating them. This CDR3 region has 15 residues. The CDR3 loop is CASSLAGSSYNEQFF. The CDR3 DNA sequence: TGCGCCAGCAGCTTGGCGGGGTCCTCCTACAATGAGCAGTTCTTC.

V is TRBV5-4 and J is TRBJ2-5; 9 bases map to TRBD2. CDR3 length: 15 residues. Per the germline V gene, CDR1 is SGHNT and CDR2 is YYREEE (reference sequence). V lost 0 bases, J lost 4 bases, and 4 bases stayed unmatched. This CDR3 is CASSLGLAGIETQYF. The CDR3 coding sequence is TGTGCCAGCAGCTTGGGGCTAGCGGGGATAGAGACCCAGTACTTC.

The chain couples TRBV12-3 or TRBV12-4 to TRBJ1-1; 7 nucleotides line up with TRBD1. CDR3 length: 12 residues. V lost 4 bases to trimming and J lost 5 bases; unmatched junction nucleotides: 1. CDR3 coding DNA: TGTGCCAGCAGTTCAGGGGGGACTGAAGCTTTCTTT. Translation: CASSSGGTEAFF.

V and J are TRBV5-1 and TRBJ2-5, with 7 bases identical to TRBD1. With V trimmed by 4 bases and J by 5 bases, 11 bases remained unmatched. This CDR3 region has 15 residues. CDR1 SGHRS and CDR2 YFSETQ come from the germline V gene. The CDR3 region has the DNA TGCGCCAGCAGCAAGGACAGGCCGACTTTCGAGACCCAGTACTTC. This sequence encodes CASSKDRPTFETQYF.

This clone was seen a handful of times. This chain uses TRBV7-9 with TRBJ2-7; D is ambiguous. CDR3 size: 13 residues. CDR1 SEHNR and CDR2 FQNEAQ come from the germline V gene (reference sequence). V dropped 10 bases and J dropped 1 base, with 14 bases sitting between them. The CDR3 loop is CAIRVSSSYEQYF. In DNA form, the CDR3 reads TGTGCCATCCGGGTGTCCAGTTCCTACGAGCAGTACTTC. Drawing the rest from reference TRBV7-9 and TRBJ2-7, the complete variable domain is DTGVSQNPRHKITKRGQNVTFRCDPISEHNRLYWYRQTLGQGPEFLTYFQNEAQLEKSRLLSDRFSAERPKGSFSTLEIQRTEQGDSAMYLCAIRVSSSYEQYFGPGTRLTVT.

The rearrangement links TRBV24-1 to TRBJ2-2; 7 bases line up with TRBD1. Trimming took 4 bases from V and 7 from J; bases not matched to a gene: 11. Germline V gene data show CDR1 as KGHDR and CDR2 as SFDVKD. This CDR3 is 16 amino acids long. CDR3 DNA: TGTGCCACCAGTGACGCCCGGACAGGAGGTTACGGGGAGCTGTTTTTT. It yields the protein CATSDARTGGYGELFF.

The gene calls are TRBV19 and TRBJ2-3; 10 bases line up with TRBD2. Germline loops: CDR1 LNHDA, CDR2 SQIVND (reference sequence). Trimming at V came to 3 bases and at J to 1 base, leaving 1 base not matched to a gene. The CDR3 is made up of 15 amino acids. Here the CDR3 DNA reads TGTGCCAGTAGTATCCTAGCGGGGGGCACAGATACGCAGTATTTT. It translates to CASSILAGGTDTQYF.

The genes are TRBV5-4 and TRBJ2-7; 12 nucleotides agree with TRBD1. Germline assignment: CDR1 SGHNT and CDR2 YYREEE (reference sequence). CDR3 length: 15 amino acids. Losses at the gene ends were 3 bases for V and 6 bases for J; bases not matched to a gene: 7. The CDR3 region is CASSSPGQGAFEQYF. CDR3 coding DNA: TGTGCCAGCAGCTCGCCGGGACAGGGGGCTTTCGAGCAGTACTTC.

This clone has just a few counts. At the DNA level, this CDR3 is encoded by other sequences in the same sample as well. The V and J genes are TRBV7-9 and TRBJ2-7; 8 nucleotides agree with TRBD1. V shed 3 bases, J shed 4 bases, and the junction held 5 bases outside the gene matches. The CDR3 is 14 residues long. Germline values: CDR1 SEHNR, CDR2 FQNEAQ (reference sequence). CDR3 in amino acids: CASSLQDRVYEQYF. The CDR3 DNA reads TGTGCCAGCAGCTTGCAGGACAGGGTTTACGAGCAGTACTTC.

This chain joins TRBV7-8 and TRBJ2-1; D is perhaps TRBD2 (6 bases). There are 21 residues in the CDR3. Trimming cost V 5 bases and J 0 bases, with 29 bases left between them. CDR1 is SGHVS and CDR2 is FQNEAQ in the germline V gene. CDR3 sequence reads: CASSPRGRIAISATSYNEQFF. The CDR3 coding sequence is TGTGCCAGCAGCCCCCGTGGGAGGATTGCAATTTCGGCCACCTCCTACAATGAGCAGTTCTTC.

The chain is built from TRBV9 and TRBJ2-6; D unresolved. From germline, CDR1 is SGDLS and CDR2 YYNGEE. The V and J ends lost 0 bases and 0 bases respectively, with 4 bases between them. The CDR3 is 15 residues long. CDR3 in amino acids: CASSVGHSGANVLTF. The CDR3 DNA reads TGTGCCAGCAGCGTAGGGCACTCTGGGGCCAACGTCCTGACTTTC.

The rearrangement links TRBV5-1 to TRBJ1-2; 7 bases align to TRBD1. Germline assignment: CDR1 SGHRS and CDR2 YFSETQ. This CDR3 comprises 13 residues. With V trimmed by 2 bases and J by 6 bases, 4 bases remained unmatched. In nucleotides, the CDR3 is TGCGCCAGCAGCTTAACAGGGGATAATGGCTACACCTTC. This codes for CASSLTGDNGYTF.

The gene calls are TRBV19 and TRBJ2-7; a weak D match, TRBD2 (5 bases). V was trimmed by 1 base and J by 3 bases, leaving 7 bases between them. The germline gives CDR1 LNHDA, CDR2 SQIVND (reference sequence). This CDR3 comprises 13 residues. The CDR3 sequence is CASSIARGYEQYF. The CDR3 DNA reads TGTGCCAGTAGTATAGCCCGGGGCTACGAGCAGTACTTC. Drawing the rest from reference TRBV19 and TRBJ2-7, the complete variable domain is DGGITQSPKYLFRKEGQNVTLSCEQNLNHDAMYWYRQDPGQGLRLIYYSQIVNDFQKGDIAEGYSVSREKKESFPLTVTSAQKNPTAFYLCASSIARGYEQYFGPGTRLTVT.